Listed below are T cell receptor beta chains from one sample, sequenced in a study of early T cells in non-severe SARS-CoV-2 infection. Each CDR3 protein gets one entry after TCRdb re-called the 5' RACE reads with MiXCR. This sample has around 63,000 distinct CDR3 sequences; 10% to 15% occur once, and the top ten carry around 4.7%. The material sequenced was whole blood. These receptors were taken from an adult who was a healthcare worker with PCR-confirmed SARS-CoV-2 infection or an uninfected control (not recorded which). The conserved cysteine and the conserved F or W are not part of the CDR3 here.

TRBJ2-1 | TRBV29-1 | SVNEQF
TRBJ2-3 | TRBV20-1 | SARKGADTQY
TRBJ2-1 | TRBV3-1 | ASSQGHGGANEQF
TRBJ2-7 | TRBV12-3/TRBV12-4 | ASSPGTGRGYEQY
TRBJ1-5 | TRBV3-1 | ASSQGLPGDQPQH
TRBJ2-1 | TRBV20-1 | SARDRLSGGLYNEQF
TRBJ2-7 | TRBV20-1 | SAREGQGIYEQY
TRBJ2-3 | TRBV20-1 | SARDGWTGTGSTDTQY
TRBJ2-5 | TRBV5-1 | ASSPGGLAGSETQY
TRBJ2-7 | TRBV5-6 | ASSLPNGPYEQY
TRBJ2-2 | TRBV12-3/TRBV12-4 | ASSPSTDRGTGELF
TRBJ2-3 | TRBV12-3/TRBV12-4 | ASSSTGGKGTDTQY
TRBJ2-7 | TRBV7-9 | ASSHQTGQDEQY
TRBJ2-2 | TRBV25-1 | ASSDTNTGELF
TRBJ2-7 | TRBV5-5 | ASSLFGTGVYEQY
TRBJ2-7 | TRBV27 | ATGTSSYEQY
TRBJ2-1 | TRBV11-2 | ASSLQGTGSEQF
TRBJ1-4 | TRBV20-1 | SGGAGGTNEKLF
TRBJ2-1 | TRBV6-2/TRBV6-3 | ASCPLWGGALNEQF
TRBJ2-1 | TRBV25-1 | ASSETARRSSYNEQF
TRBJ1-2 | TRBV7-9 | ASSPPINYGYT
TRBJ2-2 | TRBV7-9 | ASSPRGEELF
TRBJ1-2 | TRBV29-1 | SVEPPPLNYGYT
TRBJ1-1 | TRBV20-1 | SALGTASEAF
TRBJ1-2 | TRBV11-2 | ASSLVLGDGYT
TRBJ1-1 | TRBV5-4 | ASSWDNLMNTEAF
TRBJ1-1 | TRBV7-2 | ASSLRQGNTEAF
TRBJ2-1 | TRBV20-1 | SASIGRWLENNEQF
TRBJ1-2 | TRBV11-2 | ASSLESYGYT
TRBJ1-5 | TRBV6-2/TRBV6-3 | ASNRDRDQPQH
TRBJ2-7 | TRBV7-8 | ASSPRDSTYEQY
TRBJ2-3 | TRBV20-1 | SARDPTSGDTQY
TRBJ2-1 | TRBV20-1 | SAHPTSGGVLREQF
TRBJ1-3 | TRBV30 | AWRTASGNTIY
TRBJ2-3 | TRBV7-2 | ASSQTSGGPWDTQY
TRBJ2-7 | TRBV19 | ASRTPAGEQY
TRBJ2-6 | TRBV2 | ASSRDRGSGANVLT
TRBJ2-7 | TRBV7-2 | ASSWTGREQY
TRBJ2-1 | TRBV7-9 | ASSSRDRGHNEQF
TRBJ1-3 | TRBV6-5 | ASRRQGLVAGNTIY
TRBJ1-2 | TRBV7-2 | ASSLGTGYGYT
TRBJ2-5 | TRBV6-5 | ASTQGTSLETQY
TRBJ2-7 | TRBV7-2 | ASSLQTYEQY
TRBJ2-3 | TRBV4-2 | ASSQVESSYLDTQY
TRBJ1-5 | TRBV2 | ASTEWDGNQPQH
TRBJ1-1 | TRBV9 | ASSAGGGRFTEAF
TRBJ2-3 | TRBV7-6 | ASSLVRIRDADTQY
TRBJ2-2 | TRBV29-1 | SVSVRTGVSGELF
TRBJ2-5 | TRBV29-1 | SVAGGGETQY
TRBJ2-7 | TRBV5-6 | ASSKGPYEQY
TRBJ2-6 | TRBV18 | ASQRASGANVLT
TRBJ2-7 | TRBV27 | ASSLTGTFSYEQY